This T cell receptor (beta chain) comes out of a study of T cell responses to AZD1222 COVID-19 vaccine. With 2 bases clipped from V and 4 bases from J, the junction kept 10 bases outside the gene matches. The CDR3 has 16 residues. Per germline, CDR1 MDHEN and CDR2 SYDVKM. Produced via immunoSEQ multiplex PCR; TCRdb's table is partial and in-frame only. The data hold some 170,000 clones, with 90% observed a single time. This receptor was identified in an adult who received the MenACWY meningococcal vaccine as a control. Here the sequenced sample was peripheral blood, taken 28 days after the second dose of the MenACWY control vaccine. V and J are TRBV28 and TRBJ1-1, with 7 bases fitting TRBD1. The CDR3: CASSLDPQGKGTEAFF. Written as DNA, the CDR3 is TGTGCCAGCAGTTTAGACCCACAGGGGAAGGGCACTGAAGCTTTCTTT. Full variable domain (remainder filled in from reference TRBV28 and TRBJ1-1): DVKVTQSSRYLVKRTGEKVFLECVQDMDHENMFWYRQDPGLGLRLIYFSYDVKMKEKGDIPEGYSVSREKKERFSLILESASTNQTSMYLCASSLDPQGKGTEAFFGQGTRLTVV.